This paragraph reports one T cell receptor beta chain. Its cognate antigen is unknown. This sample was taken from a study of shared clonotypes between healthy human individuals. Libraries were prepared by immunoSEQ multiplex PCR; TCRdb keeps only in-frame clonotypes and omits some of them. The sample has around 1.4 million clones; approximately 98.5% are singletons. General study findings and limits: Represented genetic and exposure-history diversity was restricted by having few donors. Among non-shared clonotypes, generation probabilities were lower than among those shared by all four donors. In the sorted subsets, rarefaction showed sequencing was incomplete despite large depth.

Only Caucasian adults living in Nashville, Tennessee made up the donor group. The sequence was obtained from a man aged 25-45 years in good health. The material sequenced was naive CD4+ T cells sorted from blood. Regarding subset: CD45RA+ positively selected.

The CDR3 is CATTGLGISEAFF. The CDR3 DNA reads as TGTGCCACCACTGGGCTGGGAATCAGTGAAGCTTTCTTT. The rearrangement joins TRBV19 to TRBJ1-1; D gene uncertain. The CDR3 runs 13 residues. V was clipped by 10 bases and J by 7 bases, with 19 bases between them. In germline, CDR1 is LNHDA, CDR2 SQIVND (reference sequence).